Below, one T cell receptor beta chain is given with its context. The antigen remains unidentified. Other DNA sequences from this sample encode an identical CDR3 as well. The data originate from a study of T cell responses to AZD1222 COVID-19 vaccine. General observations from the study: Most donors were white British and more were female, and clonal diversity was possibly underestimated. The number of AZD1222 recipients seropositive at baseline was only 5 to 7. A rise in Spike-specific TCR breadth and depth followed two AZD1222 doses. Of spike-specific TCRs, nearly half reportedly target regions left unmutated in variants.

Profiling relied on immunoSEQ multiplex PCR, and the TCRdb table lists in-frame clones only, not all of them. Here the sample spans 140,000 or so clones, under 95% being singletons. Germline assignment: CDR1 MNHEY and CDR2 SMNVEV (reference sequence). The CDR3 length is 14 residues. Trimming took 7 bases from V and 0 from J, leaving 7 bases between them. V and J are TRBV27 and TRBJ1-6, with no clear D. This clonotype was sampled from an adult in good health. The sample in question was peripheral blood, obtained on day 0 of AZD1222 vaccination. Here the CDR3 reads CASKWSSYNSPLHF. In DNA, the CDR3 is TGTGCCAGCAAATGGAGCTCCTATAATTCACCCCTCCACTTT.